This TCR beta chain was recorded in a study of monozygotic twins with inflammatory bowel disease. General study findings and limits: No single strong signal or clonotype associated with IBD was supported. For IBD patients, clonotypes shared with others were fewer than for healthy twins, especially with disease activity. Possibly reflecting limited power, no difference in repertoire similarity was found between concordant and discordant twins.

As concerns this clonotype: Its antigen is currently unknown.

For each CDR3 protein, TCRdb gives one entry from its re-call of the 5' RACE reads, without DNA. In total, the table holds 350,000 to 400,000 distinct CDR3 sequences. Germline V gene lookup returns CDR1 SGDLS and CDR2 YYNGEE. This CDR3 has 14 amino acids. The source of this sequence is a human donor with ulcerative colitis or Crohn's disease, or a healthy co-twin of an affected twin (not recorded which). Sequencing was done on a sample of blood. The chain carries TRBV9 and TRBJ2-3; with no DNA, the TCRdb D assignment of TRBD2 cannot be verified. CDR3 sequence: CASSGGLARDTQYF.